This T cell receptor beta chain was documented in a study of CD8 T cells in Susac syndrome. Per the germline V gene, CDR1 is SQVTM and CDR2 is ANQGSEA. The V end lost 3 bases, the J end lost 4 bases, and 12 bases lay between the germline ends. This CDR3 is built from 13 residues. With random hexamers, about 0.5 to 1 ug RNA was reverse transcribed. Via MiXCR, TCRdb re-called the immunoSEQ multiplex PCR reads, giving one row per CDR3 protein. The profile covers around 200,000 distinct CDR3 sequences, with 85% to 95% appearing a single time and around 0.093% taken by the ten largest. Source material: CD4+ T cells from PBMCs. The gene calls are TRBV29-1 and TRBJ1-1; a possible D gene is TRBD1 (5 bases). The clonotype originates from a human donor in good health. The CDR3 loop reads CSVEGQQSTEAFF. CDR3 nucleotide sequence: TGCAGCGTTGAGGGGCAGCAGAGCACTGAAGCTTTCTTT.